These T cell receptor beta chains were read from a single sample in a study of control samples from healthy donors and cancer patients. Only in-frame clones appear in the TCRdb table, and some are missing; sequencing was by immunoSEQ multiplex PCR. Counted here are some 210,000 clones, approximately 91% occurring once; the ten biggest clones make up less than 2%. The sequenced sample consisted of blood. The source of these receptors is a man aged 25 to 45 in good health. CDR3s include the opening cysteine and the closing phenylalanine or tryptophan.

J gene,V gene,CDR3 protein
TRBJ1-2,TRBV27,CASRPEGVYGYTF
TRBJ1-5,TRBV6-1,CASSERGLGNQPQHF
TRBJ2-2,TRBV5-1,CASSVGSRGDTGELFF
TRBJ1-4,TRBV7-3,CAPRDRKSANEKLFF
TRBJ1-1,TRBV7-3,CASSLTGGRNTEAFF
TRBJ2-6,TRBV5-1,CASTISGANVLTF
TRBJ1-6,TRBV7-9,CASSLAQGYSDSPLHF
TRBJ2-7,TRBV11-2,CASSLGAGYPYEQYF
TRBJ2-3,TRBV9,CASSGSGGFSTDTQYF
TRBJ1-6,TRBV5-1,CASSADAVYNSPLHF
TRBJ1-2,TRBV27,CASSLGQGDGYTF
TRBJ2-1,TRBV11-3,CASSSLAGNEQFF
TRBJ2-1,TRBV11-2,CASSIAGKEQFF
TRBJ1-1,TRBV5-1,CASSRVSGFMNTEAFF
TRBJ2-3,TRBV5-1,CASSLAGGQDTQYF
TRBJ1-5,TRBV19,CASSIRVSNNQPQHF
TRBJ1-1,TRBV5-1,CASSLTGGNTEAFF
TRBJ2-3,TRBV19,CASHRGASGRGDTQYF